This T cell receptor beta chain was documented in a study of cytomegalovirus exposure and HLA in healthy donors. PCR involved 60 Vbeta and 13 Jbeta primers. Sequencing used immunoSEQ multiplex PCR; TCRdb keeps in-frame clones, though not all of them. The sample has under 200,000 clones; around 75% are singletons. The receptor was derived from a male donor in good health and CMV-seronegative. Sequenced material: PBMCs.

CDR3 in amino acids: CASRRQGVDGELFF. DNA for the CDR3: TGTGCCAGTAGGCGGCAGGGGGTGGACGGGGAGCTGTTTTTT. This chain uses TRBV19 with TRBJ2-2; 7 nucleotides match TRBD1. The V gene's germline CDR1 is LNHDA and CDR2 SQIVND (reference sequence). V lost 6 bases and J lost 7; bases outside the gene matches: 8. CDR3 length: 14 amino acids.